This section outlines one T cell receptor (beta chain) sequence together with its context. The target antigen is unknown. The junction departs from germline at one end; a sequencing error may be responsible. The time point denotes: baseline, week 1 (first vaccination visit). Treatment denoted: pre-vaccination baseline after standard-of-care therapy. New WHO grade 3 or 4 astrocytomas that were IDH1-mutant and ATRX-lost occurred in the donors. Using immunoSEQ multiplex PCR, the repertoire was profiled, and TCRdb retains in-frame clones only, with some absent. The table includes about 30,000 clones, over 75% detected once. From germline, CDR1 is SGHTS and CDR2 YDEGEE. The CDR3 runs 14 residues. The data originate from a study of a mutant IDH1 vaccine in newly diagnosed glioma. Background on the study: Therapy received beforehand was radiotherapy, temozolomide, or both, with most patients given both.

The study's findings and limits: In about 93% of patients, immune responses induced by the vaccine occurred. Top-clonotype changes in peripheral T cells seemed unrelated to pseudoprogression.

The chain carries TRBV5-8 and TRBJ1-2; 10 nucleotides agree with TRBD1. The source was PBMCs, collected from a glioma patient treated with radiotherapy, temozolomide or both. The TCR was taken from a man aged 25-40 years with glioma. The CDR3 reads CASSLDRGNYGYTF. In DNA, the CDR3 is TGTGCCAGCAGTTTGGACAGGGGGAACTATGGCTACACCTTC.